This T cell receptor beta chain was sequenced in a study of spatial heterogeneity in lung cancer. Study-wide context: In the raw reads, each unique TCR and UMI combination was present more than ten times on average. Whole-study findings and limits: Ubiquitous expanded tumor TCRs were observed in blood more at resection than follow-up.

In the library, each TCR cDNA molecule bore its own unique molecular identifier. TCRdb recomputed calls from the 5' RACE reads with MiXCR, one row per CDR3 protein. The sample includes some 36,000 distinct CDR3 sequences, about 7.9% seen only once; the top ten take roughly 8.8%. Stated time point: blood at routine non-recurrence follow-up after resection. Sequencing covered unsorted whole RNA taken from tumor, nontumor lung or frozen PBMC. In this sample, this clonotype turned up many times. What it recognizes is unknown. Mismatch with germline at one junction end may stem from a read error. The sample consisted of PBMCs, taken at follow-up. This clonotype originated in a male donor with early-stage non-small cell lung cancer.

CDR3 residues: CASRPAGEGEKLFF. The CDR3 DNA follows: TGTGCTAGCAGGCCGGCAGGGGAAGGAGAAAAACTGTTTTTT. This sequence joins TRBV7-7 and TRBJ1-4; maybe TRBD1 (6 bases). The germline V gene has CDR1 SSHAT and CDR2 FNYEAQ (reference sequence). The CDR3 consists of 14 residues.